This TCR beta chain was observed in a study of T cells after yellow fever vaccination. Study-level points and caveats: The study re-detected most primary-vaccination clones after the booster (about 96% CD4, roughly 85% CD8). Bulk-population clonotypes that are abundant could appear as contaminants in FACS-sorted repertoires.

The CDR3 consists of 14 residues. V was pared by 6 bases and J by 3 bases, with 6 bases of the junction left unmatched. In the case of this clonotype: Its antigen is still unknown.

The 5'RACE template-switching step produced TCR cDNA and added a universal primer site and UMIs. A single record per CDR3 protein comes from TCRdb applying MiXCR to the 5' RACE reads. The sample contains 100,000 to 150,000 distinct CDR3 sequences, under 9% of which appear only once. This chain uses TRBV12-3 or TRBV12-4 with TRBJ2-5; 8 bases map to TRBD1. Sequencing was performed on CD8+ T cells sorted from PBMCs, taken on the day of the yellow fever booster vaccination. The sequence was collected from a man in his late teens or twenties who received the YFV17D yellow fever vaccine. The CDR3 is CASRLTGAEETQYF. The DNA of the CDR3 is TGTGCCAGCAGACTGACAGGGGCTGAAGAGACCCAGTACTTC.